The present entry profiles one T cell receptor beta chain with its context. The record originates from a study of blood T cell repertoires in COVID-19. There are 15 residues in the CDR3. V shed 5 bases and J shed 2 bases, with 15 bases lying between them. Germline lookup yields CDR1 LNHNV and CDR2 YYDKDF (reference sequence). Clones were read by immunoSEQ multiplex PCR, and TCRdb kept only the in-frame ones, dropping some. The table includes 250,000 to 400,000 clones, 88% detected once. The TCR comes from a woman aged 25 to 45 with COVID-19, enrolled during active disease. Sample: peripheral blood. V usage is TRBV15 and J usage is TRBJ2-5; D unresolved. In DNA, the CDR3 is TGTGCCACCAGCCGACCACCGCCAGGACAAGAGACCCAGTACTTC. Its protein product is CATSRPPPGQETQYF.